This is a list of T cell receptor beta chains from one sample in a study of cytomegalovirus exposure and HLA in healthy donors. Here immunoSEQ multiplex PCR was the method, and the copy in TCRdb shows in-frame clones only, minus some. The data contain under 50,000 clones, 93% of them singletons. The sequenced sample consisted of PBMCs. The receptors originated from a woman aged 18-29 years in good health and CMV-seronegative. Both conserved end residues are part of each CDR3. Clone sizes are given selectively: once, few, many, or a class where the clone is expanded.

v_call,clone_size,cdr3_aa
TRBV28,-,CAVTGGGLSDTEAFF
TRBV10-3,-,CATRNQGPQTEAFF
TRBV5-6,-,CASSLGGNRGWMSTEAFF
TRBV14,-,CASSPRVREGYTF
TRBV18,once,CASSPPVDRGGRSSYNEQFF
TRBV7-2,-,CASSSSPYEQYF
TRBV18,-,CASSPKGLAGSSEQYF
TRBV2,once,CASQQTLAATGELFF
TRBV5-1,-,CASSSATGLTNEKLFF
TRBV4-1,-,CASSLGLASMGEQYF
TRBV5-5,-,CASSPSNRGLINYGYTF
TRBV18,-,CASSPRSDRGSGYTF
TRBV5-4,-,CASSFVGGNEQFF
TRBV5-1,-,CASRVRTTSGGRGDTQYF
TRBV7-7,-,CASSVTSALDSYNEQFF
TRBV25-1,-,CASSESGGSEAFF
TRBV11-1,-,CASSLSADTQYF
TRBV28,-,CASSLVGDTEAFF
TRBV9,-,CASSPRTGGGYEQYF
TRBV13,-,CASSLWDASGGYGYTF
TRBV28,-,CASSLSGRAGTDTQYF
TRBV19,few,CASSLRGTNEKLFF
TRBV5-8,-,CASSRTGGTEAFF
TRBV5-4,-,CASSLDQGLAGELFF
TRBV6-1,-,CASSIDRSWEAFF
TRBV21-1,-,CASSKIRQGDIPNYGYTF
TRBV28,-,CASAGLFYNEQFF
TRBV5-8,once,CASSLNRNTEAFF
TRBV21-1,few,CAGRRVTGPLFNTDTQYF
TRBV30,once,CAWSAGVSRPQYF
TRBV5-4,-,CASSFVTGDTQYF
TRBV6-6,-,CASSYLRTGADQPQHF
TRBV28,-,CASGFQDRAYEQYF
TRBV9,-,CASSGNLQSLAGTDTQYF
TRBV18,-,CASSPGQGRTEAFF
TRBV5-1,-,CASSLGTGEGYTF
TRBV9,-,CASSGRTGELREGTGELFF
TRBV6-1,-,CASSEYPWGGSNQPQHF
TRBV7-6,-,CASSPTAEGEQYF
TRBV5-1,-,CASSIQGSSTDTQYF
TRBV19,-,CASSTHQIQETQYF
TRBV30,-,CAWSVTVAAGGTQYF
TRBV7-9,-,CASSLFRGEQFF
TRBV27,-,CASSSLAYEQFF
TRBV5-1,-,CASSFGGRATDTQYF
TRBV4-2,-,CASSPRLAPNSYNEQFF
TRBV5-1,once,CASSLGSSGNTIYF
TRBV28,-,CASSQGQPSGNTIYF
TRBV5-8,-,CASSLTRVWFF
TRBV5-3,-,CARSFSLAEVYNEQFF
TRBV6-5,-,CASSSSGISSYEQYF